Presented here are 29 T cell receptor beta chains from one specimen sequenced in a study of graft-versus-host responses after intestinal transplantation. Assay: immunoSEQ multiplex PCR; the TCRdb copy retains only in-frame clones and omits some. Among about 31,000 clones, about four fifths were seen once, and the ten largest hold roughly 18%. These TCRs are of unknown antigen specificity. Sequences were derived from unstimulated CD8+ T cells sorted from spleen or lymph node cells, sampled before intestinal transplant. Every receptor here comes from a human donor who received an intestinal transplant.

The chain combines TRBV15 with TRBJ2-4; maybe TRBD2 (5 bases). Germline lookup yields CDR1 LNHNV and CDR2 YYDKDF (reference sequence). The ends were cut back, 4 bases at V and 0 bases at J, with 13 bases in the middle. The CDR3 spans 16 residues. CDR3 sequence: CATSTRTPLAKNIQYF. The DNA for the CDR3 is TGTGCCACCAGCACCAGGACTCCTCTAGCCAAAAACATTCAGTACTTC.

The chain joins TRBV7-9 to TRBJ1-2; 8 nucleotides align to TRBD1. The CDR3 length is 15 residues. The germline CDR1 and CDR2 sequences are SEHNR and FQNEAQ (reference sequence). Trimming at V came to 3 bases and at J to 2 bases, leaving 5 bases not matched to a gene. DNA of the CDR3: TGTGCCAGCAGCTTCCTCCACAGGGGGAACTATGGCTACACCTTC. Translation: CASSFLHRGNYGYTF.

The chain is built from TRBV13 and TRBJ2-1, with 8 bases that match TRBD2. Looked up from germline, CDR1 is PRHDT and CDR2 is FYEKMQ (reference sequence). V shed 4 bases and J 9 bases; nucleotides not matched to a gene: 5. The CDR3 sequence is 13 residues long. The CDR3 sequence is CASSSRLASEQFF. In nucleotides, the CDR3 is TGTGCCAGCAGCTCGAGACTAGCGTCTGAGCAGTTCTTC. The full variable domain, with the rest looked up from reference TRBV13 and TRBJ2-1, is AAGVIQSPRHLIKEKRETATLKCYPIPRHDTVYWYQQGPGQDPQFLISFYEKMQSDKGSIPDRFSAQQFSDYHSELNMSSLELGDSALYFCASSSRLASEQFFGPGTRLTVL.

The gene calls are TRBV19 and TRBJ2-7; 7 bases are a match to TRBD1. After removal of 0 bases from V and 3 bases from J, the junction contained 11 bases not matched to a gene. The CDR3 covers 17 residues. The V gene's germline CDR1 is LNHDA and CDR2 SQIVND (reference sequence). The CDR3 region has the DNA TGTGCCAGTAGTATAGATCCGGCAGGACAGGAGATCTACGAGCAGTACTTC. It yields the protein CASSIDPAGQEIYEQYF.

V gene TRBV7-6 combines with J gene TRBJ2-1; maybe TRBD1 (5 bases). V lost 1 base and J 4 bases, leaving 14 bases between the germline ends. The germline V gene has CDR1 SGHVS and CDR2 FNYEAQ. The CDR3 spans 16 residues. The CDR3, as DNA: TGTGCCAGCAGCTTAGGGGGCTCAAAGCCGTACAATGAGCAGTTCTTC. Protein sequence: CASSLGGSKPYNEQFF.

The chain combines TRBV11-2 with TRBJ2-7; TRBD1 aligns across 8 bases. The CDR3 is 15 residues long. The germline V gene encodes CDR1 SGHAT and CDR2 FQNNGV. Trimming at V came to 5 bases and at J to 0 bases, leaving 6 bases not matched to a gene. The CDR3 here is CASSPRDRSSYEQYF. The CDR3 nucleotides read TGTGCCAGCAGCCCCCGGGACAGGAGCTCCTACGAGCAGTACTTC.

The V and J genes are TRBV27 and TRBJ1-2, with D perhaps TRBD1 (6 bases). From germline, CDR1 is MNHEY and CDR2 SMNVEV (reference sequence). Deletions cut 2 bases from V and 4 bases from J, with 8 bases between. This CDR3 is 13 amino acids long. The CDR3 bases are TGTGCCAGCAGTTTAGGACAGTCCTATGGCTACACCTTC. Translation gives CASSLGQSYGYTF.

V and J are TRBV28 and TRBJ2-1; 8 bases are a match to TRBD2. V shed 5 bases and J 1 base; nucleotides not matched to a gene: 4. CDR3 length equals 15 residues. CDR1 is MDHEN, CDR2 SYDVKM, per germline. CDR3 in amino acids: CASSLIAGSYNEQFF. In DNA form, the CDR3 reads TGTGCCAGCAGTCTAATAGCGGGATCCTACAATGAGCAGTTCTTC. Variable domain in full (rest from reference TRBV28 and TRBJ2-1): DVKVTQSSRYLVKRTGEKVFLECVQDMDHENMFWYRQDPGLGLRLIYFSYDVKMKEKGDIPEGYSVSREKKERFSLILESASTNQTSMYLCASSLIAGSYNEQFFGPGTRLTVL.

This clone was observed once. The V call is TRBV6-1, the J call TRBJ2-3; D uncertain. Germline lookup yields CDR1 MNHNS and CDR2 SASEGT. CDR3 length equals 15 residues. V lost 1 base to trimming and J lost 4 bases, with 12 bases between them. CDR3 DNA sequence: TGTGCCAGCAGTGAAGGTAGTTCCGCCGCAGATACGCAGTATTTT. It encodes CASSEGSSAADTQYF.

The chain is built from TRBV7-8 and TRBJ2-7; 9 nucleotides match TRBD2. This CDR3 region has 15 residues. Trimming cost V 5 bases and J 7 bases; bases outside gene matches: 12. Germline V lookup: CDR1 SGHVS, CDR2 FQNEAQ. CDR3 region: CASSHRERGASEQYF. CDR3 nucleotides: TGTGCCAGCAGCCACAGGGAGCGGGGGGCATCAGAGCAGTACTTC.

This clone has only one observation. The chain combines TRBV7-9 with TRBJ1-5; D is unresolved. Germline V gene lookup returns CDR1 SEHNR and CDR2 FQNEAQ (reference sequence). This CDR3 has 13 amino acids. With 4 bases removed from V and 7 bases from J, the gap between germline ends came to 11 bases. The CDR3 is CASSSDGGQPQHF. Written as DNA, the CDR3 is TGTGCCAGCAGCTCGGACGGAGGGCAGCCCCAGCATTTT. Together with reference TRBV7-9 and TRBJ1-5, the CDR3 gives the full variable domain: DTGVSQNPRHKITKRGQNVTFRCDPISEHNRLYWYRQTLGQGPEFLTYFQNEAQLEKSRLLSDRFSAERPKGSFSTLEIQRTEQGDSAMYLCASSSDGGQPQHFGDGTRLSIL.

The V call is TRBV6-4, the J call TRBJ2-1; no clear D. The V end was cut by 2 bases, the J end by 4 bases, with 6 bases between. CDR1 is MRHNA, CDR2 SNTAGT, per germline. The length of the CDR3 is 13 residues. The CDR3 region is CASSDTVYNEQFF. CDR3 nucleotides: TGTGCCAGCAGTGACACAGTATACAATGAGCAGTTCTTC.

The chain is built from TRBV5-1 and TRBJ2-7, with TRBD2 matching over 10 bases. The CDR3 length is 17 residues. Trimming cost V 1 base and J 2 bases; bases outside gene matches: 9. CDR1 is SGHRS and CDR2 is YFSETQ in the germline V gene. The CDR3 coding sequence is TGCGCCAGCAGCTTGAAGGCTAGCGGGAGAATACCCTACGAGCAGTACTTC. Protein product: CASSLKASGRIPYEQYF.

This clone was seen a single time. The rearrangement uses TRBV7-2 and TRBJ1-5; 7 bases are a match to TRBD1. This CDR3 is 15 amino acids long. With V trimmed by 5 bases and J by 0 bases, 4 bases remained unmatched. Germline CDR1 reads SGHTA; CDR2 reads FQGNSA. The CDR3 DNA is TGTGCCAGCAGCCCCAGGGGGTATAGCAATCAGCCCCAGCATTTT. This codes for CASSPRGYSNQPQHF.

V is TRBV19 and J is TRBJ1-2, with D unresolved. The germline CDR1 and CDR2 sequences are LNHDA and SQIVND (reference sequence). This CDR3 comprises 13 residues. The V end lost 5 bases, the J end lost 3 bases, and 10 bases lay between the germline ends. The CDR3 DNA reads TGTGCCAGTAGTGGCAGGTTGGACTATGGCTACACCTTC. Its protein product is CASSGRLDYGYTF.

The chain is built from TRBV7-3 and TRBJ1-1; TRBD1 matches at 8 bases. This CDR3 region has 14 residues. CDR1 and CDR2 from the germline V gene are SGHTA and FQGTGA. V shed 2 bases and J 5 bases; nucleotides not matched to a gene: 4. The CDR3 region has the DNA TGTGCCAGCAGCTTACAGGGGGCGGATACTGAAGCTTTCTTT. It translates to CASSLQGADTEAFF.

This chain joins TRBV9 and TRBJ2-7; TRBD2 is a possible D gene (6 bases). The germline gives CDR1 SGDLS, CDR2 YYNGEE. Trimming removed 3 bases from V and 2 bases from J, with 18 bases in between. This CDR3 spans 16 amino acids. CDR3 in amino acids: CASSGEFVGGTYEQYF. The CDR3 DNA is TGTGCCAGCAGCGGCGAATTTGTGGGGGGAACCTACGAGCAGTACTTC.

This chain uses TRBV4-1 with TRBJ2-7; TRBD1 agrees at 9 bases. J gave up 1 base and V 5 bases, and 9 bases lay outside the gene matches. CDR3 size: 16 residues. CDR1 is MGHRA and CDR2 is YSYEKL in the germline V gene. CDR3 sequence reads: CASSVTGGYPSYEQYF. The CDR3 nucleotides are TGCGCCAGCAGCGTAACAGGGGGCTATCCTTCCTACGAGCAGTACTTC.

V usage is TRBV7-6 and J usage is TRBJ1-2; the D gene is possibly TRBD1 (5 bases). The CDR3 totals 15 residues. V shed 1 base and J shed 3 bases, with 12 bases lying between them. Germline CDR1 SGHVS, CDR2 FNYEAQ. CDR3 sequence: CASSLGGRADYGYTF. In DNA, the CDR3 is TGTGCCAGCAGCTTAGGGGGCAGGGCGGACTATGGCTACACCTTC.

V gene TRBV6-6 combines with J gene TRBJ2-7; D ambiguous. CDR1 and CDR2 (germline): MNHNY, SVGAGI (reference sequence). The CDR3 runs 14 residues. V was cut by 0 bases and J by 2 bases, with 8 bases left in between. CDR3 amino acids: CASSYSGSPYEQYF. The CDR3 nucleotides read TGTGCCAGCAGTTACTCGGGCAGTCCCTACGAGCAGTACTTC.

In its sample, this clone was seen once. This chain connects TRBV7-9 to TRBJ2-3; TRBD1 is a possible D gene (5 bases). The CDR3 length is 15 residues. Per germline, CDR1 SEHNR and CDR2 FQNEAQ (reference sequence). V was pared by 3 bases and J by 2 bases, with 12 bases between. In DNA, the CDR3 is TGTGCCAGCAGCTTGGTAGGGGCCGCCACAGATACGCAGTATTTT. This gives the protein CASSLVGAATDTQYF. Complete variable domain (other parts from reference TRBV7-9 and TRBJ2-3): DTGVSQNPRHKITKRGQNVTFRCDPISEHNRLYWYRQTLGQGPEFLTYFQNEAQLEKSRLLSDRFSAERPKGSFSTLEIQRTEQGDSAMYLCASSLVGAATDTQYFGPGTRLTVL.

The CDR3 sequence is CASSEAHGNTEAFF. CDR3 DNA: TGTGCCAGCAGTGAAGCGCACGGGAACACTGAAGCTTTCTTT. The V gene is TRBV6-1, the J gene TRBJ1-1, with D hard to call. This CDR3 has 14 residues. The germline V gene encodes CDR1 MNHNS and CDR2 SASEGT. With 0 bases removed from V and 1 base from J, the gap between germline ends came to 6 bases.

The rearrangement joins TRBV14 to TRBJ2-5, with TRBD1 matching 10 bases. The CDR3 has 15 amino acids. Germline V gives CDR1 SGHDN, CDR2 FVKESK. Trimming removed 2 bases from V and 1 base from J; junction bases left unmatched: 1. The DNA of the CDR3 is TGTGCCAGCAGCCAACGGACAGGGGGCCAAGAGACCCAGTACTTC. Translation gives CASSQRTGGQETQYF.

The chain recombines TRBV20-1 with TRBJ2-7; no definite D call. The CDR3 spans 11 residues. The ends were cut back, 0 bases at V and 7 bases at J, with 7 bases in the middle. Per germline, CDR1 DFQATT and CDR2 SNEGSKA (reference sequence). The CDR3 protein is CSARDRWEQYF. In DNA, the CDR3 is TGCAGTGCTAGAGACAGGTGGGAGCAGTACTTC.

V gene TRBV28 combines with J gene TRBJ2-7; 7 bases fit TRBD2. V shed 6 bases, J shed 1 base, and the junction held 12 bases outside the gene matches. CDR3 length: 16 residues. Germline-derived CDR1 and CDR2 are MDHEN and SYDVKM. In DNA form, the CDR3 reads TGTGCCAGCAGCATTGGGAGGGTACAGCGTTCCTACGAGCAGTACTTC. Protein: CASSIGRVQRSYEQYF.

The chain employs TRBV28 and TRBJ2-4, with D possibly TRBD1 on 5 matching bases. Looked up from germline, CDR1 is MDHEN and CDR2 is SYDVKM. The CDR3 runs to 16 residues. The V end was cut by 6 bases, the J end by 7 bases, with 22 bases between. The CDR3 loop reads CASRGLGLPFVNIQYF. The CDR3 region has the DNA TGTGCCAGCAGAGGCCTGGGGCTCCCCTTCGTGAACATTCAGTACTTC.

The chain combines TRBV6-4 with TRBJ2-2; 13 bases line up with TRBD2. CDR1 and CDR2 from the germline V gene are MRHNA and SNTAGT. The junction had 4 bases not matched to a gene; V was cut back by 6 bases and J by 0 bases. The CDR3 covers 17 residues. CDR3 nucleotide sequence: TGTGCCAGCAGCGGACTAGCGGGGGAAGCGAACACCGGGGAGCTGTTTTTT. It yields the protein CASSGLAGEANTGELFF.

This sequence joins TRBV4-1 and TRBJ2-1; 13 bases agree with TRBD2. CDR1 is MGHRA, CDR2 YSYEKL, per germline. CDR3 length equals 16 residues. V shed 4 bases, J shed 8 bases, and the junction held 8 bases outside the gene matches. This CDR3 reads CASSPRLAGGGDEQFF. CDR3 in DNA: TGCGCCAGCAGCCCCCGACTAGCGGGAGGTGGTGATGAGCAGTTCTTC.

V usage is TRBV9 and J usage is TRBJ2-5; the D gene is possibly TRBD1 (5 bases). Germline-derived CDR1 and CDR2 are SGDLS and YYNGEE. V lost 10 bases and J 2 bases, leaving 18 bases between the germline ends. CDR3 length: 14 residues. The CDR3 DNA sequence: TGTGCCGGACCCAATTCGCAGGGTCAAGAGACCCAGTACTTC. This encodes CAGPNSQGQETQYF.